A selection of T cell receptor beta chains follows, all from one sample in a study of T cell responses to AZD1222 COVID-19 vaccine. Here immunoSEQ multiplex PCR was the method, and the copy in TCRdb shows in-frame clones only, minus some. The sample gives around 130,000 clones, approximately 93% of which show up once; approximately 3.1% is in the top ten. The source material was peripheral blood, sampled on day 0 of AZD1222 vaccination. These receptors were taken from an adult in good health. CDR3s include the opening cysteine and the closing phenylalanine or tryptophan.

V	length	CDR3
TRBV20-1	14	CSASGQLMNTEAFF
TRBV27	17	CASSKQGWGSYNSPLHF
TRBV29-1	16	CSPWAGVGQGYREAFF
TRBV7-9	15	CASSPLGSSYNEQFF
TRBV19	13	CASRTGTGGKQYF
TRBV5-4	16	CASSPSGTRETGELFF
TRBV25-1	13	CASSDNLHGPQHF
TRBV30	13	CAWGTGDHQPQHF
TRBV5-1	13	CASSFLGGDEQFF
TRBV20-1	11	CSASSGNEQYF
TRBV5-1	15	CASSEETGGRSEQYF
TRBV21-1	14	CATGGRTGNEKLFF
TRBV7-9	15	CASSLSGGTGYGYTF
TRBV28	12	CASSFGDYEQYF
TRBV6-5	13	CASSYSTGIEQYF
TRBV7-8	16	CASSPRTGPSGNTIYF
TRBV7-8	18	CASSSPGLAGEVSDTQYF
TRBV7-2	13	CASSLGGRETQYF
TRBV7-2	14	CASSPWTGYYGYTF
TRBV6-5	11	CASTKGYEQYF
TRBV29-1	13	CSVVDRGVRGYTF
TRBV5-1	16	CASSLANGVSNQPQHF
TRBV28	12	CASSLEAYEQYF
TRBV28	16	CASSLPGEGVNYGYTF
TRBV5-1	13	CASSLALQETQYF